This T cell receptor (beta chain) was captured in a study of CD8 T cells in ankylosing spondylitis. General study results and limits: Clones linked to the disease showed a CD8+ phenotype. They occurred at relatively low frequencies in peripheral blood. Blood of patients with ankylosing spondylitis appeared to be characterized by a TCR beta motif of about 8 highly homologous variants. Within matched ankylosing spondylitis synovial fluid, disease-linked clones were reportedly significantly enriched.

As the method for making TCR beta libraries, quantitative 5'-RACE with molecular barcodes was used. Each CDR3 protein gets one entry after TCRdb re-called the 5' RACE reads with MiXCR. The table has under 950,000 distinct CDR3 sequences, 15% to 20% seen once. Remarks on this clonotype: Its matching antigen is unknown.

The V gene's germline CDR1 is SGHRS and CDR2 YFSETQ. This CDR3 spans 15 amino acids. Trimming left V 9 bases short and J 7 bases short, with 20 bases between. Sequencing was carried out using blood, either unsorted or a sorted T cell fraction (not recorded which). The rearrangement joins TRBV5-1 to TRBJ1-6; D uncertain. The clonotype originates from a male donor with ankylosing spondylitis. CDR3 residues: CATRLAPDPNSPLHF. The CDR3 DNA reads as TGCGCCACCAGGTTAGCCCCCGACCCGAATTCACCCCTCCACTTT.